This T cell receptor beta chain is from a study of metastatic and nonmetastatic thyroid tumors. This clone was counted at least ten times. Each patient came to thyroid surgery without any prior treatment (of any kind). Per the original data handling: CDR3 was compared across clinicopathological groups, and the resulting differences were used to build a distant-metastasis classifier for papillary thyroid cancer. TCRdb reanalyzed the PCR reads with MiXCR. The V and J calls follow TCRdb's processing rather than the paper's. In the table there are some 21,000 clones, about a quarter of which are singletons. The origin of this receptor is a female donor with papillary thyroid cancer or a benign thyroid nodule (not recorded which). Some clones in this sample may be carry-over from other donors' samples. Sequences were obtained from tumor tissue.

Here the CDR3 DNA reads TGTGCCAGCAGCGTAACTAGCGGGGGCACAGATACGCAGTATTTT. It encodes CASSVTSGGTDTQYF. The V call is TRBV9, the J call TRBJ2-3, with 10 bases lining up with TRBD2. Germline V gives CDR1 SGDLS, CDR2 YYNGEE. The CDR3 is made up of 15 amino acids. V was pared by 1 base and J by 1 base, with 0 bases of the junction left unmatched.